This T cell receptor (beta chain) was sequenced for a study of spatial heterogeneity in lung cancer. Study summary: The follow-up PBMC samples were sequenced whenever they were available. The median time to follow-up was roughly 24 months after resection. Fewer alpha-chain than beta-chain sequences were consistently detected.

This clonotype is classed as medium-sized. Time point noted: blood at routine non-recurrence follow-up after resection. Without sorting, whole RNA was sequenced from tumor, nontumor lung or frozen PBMC. Single TCR cDNA molecules each had their own unique molecular identifier. TCRdb re-called the 5' RACE reads with MiXCR, one entry per CDR3 protein. The data show some 30,000 distinct CDR3 sequences, 5.4% seen once. CDR1 and CDR2 from the germline V gene are SGDLS and YYNGEE. V gave up 0 bases and J gave up 2 bases, with 9 bases separating them. This CDR3 has 15 amino acids. The genes are TRBV9 and TRBJ2-1; D uncertain. This specimen was PBMCs, taken at follow-up. This sequence originates from a female donor with early-stage non-small cell lung cancer. CDR3 sequence: CASSVGLEPYNEQFF. The CDR3, as DNA: TGTGCCAGCAGCGTAGGTCTAGAGCCCTACAATGAGCAGTTCTTC.